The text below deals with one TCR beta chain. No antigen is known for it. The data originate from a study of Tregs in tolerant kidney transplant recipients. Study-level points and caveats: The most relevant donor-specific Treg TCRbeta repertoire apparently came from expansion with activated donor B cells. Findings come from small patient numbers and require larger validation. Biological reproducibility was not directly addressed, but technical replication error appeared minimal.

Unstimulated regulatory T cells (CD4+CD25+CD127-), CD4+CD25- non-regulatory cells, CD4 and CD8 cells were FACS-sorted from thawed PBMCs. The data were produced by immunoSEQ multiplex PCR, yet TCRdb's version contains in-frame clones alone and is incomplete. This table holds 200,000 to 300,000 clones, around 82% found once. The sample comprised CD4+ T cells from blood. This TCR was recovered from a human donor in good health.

CDR3 loop: CASSNRGRFGYTF. CDR3 nucleotide sequence: TGTGCCAGCTCTAATAGGGGGCGCTTCGGCTACACCTTC. The chain combines TRBV28 with TRBJ1-2; 7 positions match TRBD1. Germline CDR1 and CDR2: MDHEN and SYDVKM. CDR3 length equals 13 residues. The junction had 11 bases not matched to a gene; V was cut back by 8 bases and J by 8 bases.